This paragraph covers one T cell receptor beta chain sequence. The antigen is undetermined. A read error is likely, as this CDR3 ends without the conserved phenylalanine or tryptophan. It was RNA transcripts that yielded the amplified TCR beta CDR3 regions. HTBI primers were used for first-round RT-PCR of the TCR CDR3. MiXCR, run by TCRdb on the multiplex PCR reads, gives a single entry per CDR3 protein. The repertoire holds hundreds of thousands of distinct CDR3 sequences, with about a sixth as singletons. Subjects with ophthalmopathy showed a Clinical Activity Score no lower than 3, a NOSPECS grade no lower than 4, and a duration shorter than 3 months. Clinical symptoms, serum thyroxine and TRAb, thyroid ultrasound and orbital computed tomography together formed the diagnostic basis. The data are from a study of T cells in Graves' hyperthyroidism and ophthalmopathy. Regarding the study as a whole: Patients with ophthalmopathy were separated from those with stable hyperthyroidism by a 13 V-J model. Blood also contained most expanded thyroid clonotypes above 0.001.

V was pared by 5 bases and J by 5 bases, with 9 bases between. The CDR3 runs 12 residues. The germline CDR1 and CDR2 sequences are SNHLY and FYNNEI. The sequenced material came from blood. The sequence was collected from a woman in her sixties or seventies with Graves' ophthalmopathy. The chain combines TRBV2 with TRBJ1-1; the D is unclear. CDR3 sequence reads: CASSLSATEAFL. Written as DNA, the CDR3 is TGTGCCAGCAGTTTATCCGCAACTGAAGCTTTCCTT.